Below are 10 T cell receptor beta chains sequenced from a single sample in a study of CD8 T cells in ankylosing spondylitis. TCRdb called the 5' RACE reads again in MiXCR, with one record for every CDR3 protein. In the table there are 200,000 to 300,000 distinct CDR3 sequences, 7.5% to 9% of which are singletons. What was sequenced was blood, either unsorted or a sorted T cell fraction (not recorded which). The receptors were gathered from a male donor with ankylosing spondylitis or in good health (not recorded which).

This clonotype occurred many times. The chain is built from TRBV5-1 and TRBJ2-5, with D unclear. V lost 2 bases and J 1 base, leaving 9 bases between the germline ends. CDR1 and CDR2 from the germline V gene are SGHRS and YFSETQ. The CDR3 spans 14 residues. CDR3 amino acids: CASSLLSTQETQYF. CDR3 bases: TGCGCCAGCAGCTTACTAAGTACCCAAGAGACCCAGTACTTC.

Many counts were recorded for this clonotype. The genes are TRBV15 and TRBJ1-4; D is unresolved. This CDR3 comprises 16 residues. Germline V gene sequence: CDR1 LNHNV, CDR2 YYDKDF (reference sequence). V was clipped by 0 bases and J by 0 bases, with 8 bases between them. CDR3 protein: CATSRDFGTTNEKLFF. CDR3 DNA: TGTGCCACCAGCAGAGACTTCGGGACAACTAATGAAAAACTGTTTTTT.

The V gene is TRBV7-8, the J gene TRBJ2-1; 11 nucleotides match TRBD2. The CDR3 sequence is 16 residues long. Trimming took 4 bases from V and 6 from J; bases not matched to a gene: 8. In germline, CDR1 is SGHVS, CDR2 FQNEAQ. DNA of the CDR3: TGTGCCAGCAGCTCCATCACTAGCGGGGGTGTCAATGAGCAGTTCTTC. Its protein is CASSSITSGGVNEQFF.

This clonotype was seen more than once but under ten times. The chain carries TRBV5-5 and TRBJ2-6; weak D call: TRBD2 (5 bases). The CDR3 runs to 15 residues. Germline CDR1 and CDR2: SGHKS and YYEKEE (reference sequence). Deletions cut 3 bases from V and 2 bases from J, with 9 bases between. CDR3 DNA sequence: TGTGCCAGCAGCTCCTCGGGGACTGGGGCCAACGTCCTGACTTTC. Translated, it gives CASSSSGTGANVLTF.

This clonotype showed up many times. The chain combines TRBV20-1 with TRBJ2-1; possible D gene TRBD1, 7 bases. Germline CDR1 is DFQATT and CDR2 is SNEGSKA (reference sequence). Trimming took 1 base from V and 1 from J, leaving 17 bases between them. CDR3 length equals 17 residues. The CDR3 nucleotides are TGCAGTGCTAGAGGACAGGGAACGGGAGCGTCCTACAATGAGCAGTTCTTC. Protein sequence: CSARGQGTGASYNEQFF.

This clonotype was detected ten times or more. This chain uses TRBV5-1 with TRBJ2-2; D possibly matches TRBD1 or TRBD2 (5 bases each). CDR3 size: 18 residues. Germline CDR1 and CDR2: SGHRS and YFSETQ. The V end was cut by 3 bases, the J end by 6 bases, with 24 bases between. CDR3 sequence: CASSSRGLGPIRAGELFF. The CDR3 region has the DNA TGCGCCAGCAGCTCTCGGGGCTTGGGACCTATTAGAGCCGGGGAGCTGTTTTTT.

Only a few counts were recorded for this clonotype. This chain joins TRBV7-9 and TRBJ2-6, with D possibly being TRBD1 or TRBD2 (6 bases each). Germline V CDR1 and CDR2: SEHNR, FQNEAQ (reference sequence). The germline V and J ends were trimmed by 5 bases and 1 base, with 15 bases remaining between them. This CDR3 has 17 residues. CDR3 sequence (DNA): TGTGCCAGCAGCCCGCGGGACACCTCTTCTGGGGCCAACGTCCTGACTTTC. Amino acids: CASSPRDTSSGANVLTF.

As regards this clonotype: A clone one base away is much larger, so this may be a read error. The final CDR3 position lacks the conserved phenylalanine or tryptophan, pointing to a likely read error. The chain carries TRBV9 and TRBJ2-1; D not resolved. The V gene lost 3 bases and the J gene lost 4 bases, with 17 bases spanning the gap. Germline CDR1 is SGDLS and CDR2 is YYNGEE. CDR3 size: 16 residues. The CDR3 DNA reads TGTGCCAGCAGCGGACCCCGGCACTCCTCATACAATGAGCAGTTCATC. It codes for CASSGPRHSSYNEQFI.

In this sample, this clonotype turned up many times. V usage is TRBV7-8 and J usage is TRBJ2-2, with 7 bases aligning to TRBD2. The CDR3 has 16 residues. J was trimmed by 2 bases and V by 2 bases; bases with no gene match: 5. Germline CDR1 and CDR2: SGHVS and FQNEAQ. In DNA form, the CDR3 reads TGTGCCAGCAGCTTATCGCCTAGCGGAAACACCGGGGAGCTGTTTTTT. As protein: CASSLSPSGNTGELFF.

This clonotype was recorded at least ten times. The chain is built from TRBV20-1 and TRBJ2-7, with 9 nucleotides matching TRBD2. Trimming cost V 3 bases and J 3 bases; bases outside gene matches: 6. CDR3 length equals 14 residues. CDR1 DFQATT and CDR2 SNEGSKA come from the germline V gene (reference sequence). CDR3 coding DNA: TGCAGTGCTAGCGAGCGGGAGGACTACTACGAGCAGTACTTC. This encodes CSASEREDYYEQYF.